The entry that follows covers one T cell receptor (beta chain) sequence. This receptor's antigen is unknown. Per-nucleotide qualities are absent, and no much larger clonotype sits a single base away. Reading from cysteine to phenylalanine, the CDR3 counts 15 amino acids. Only the CDR3 portion is preserved as DNA: 45 bases, with reading frame beginning at the first base. The sample originates from a study of blood T cell repertoires in COVID-19 (dated by TCRdb to 2020 to 2022). Turning to the overall study: The collaborator samples originated in the United States, Italy and Spain and spanned the acute and convalescent phases of COVID-19. The material from the prospective study consisted of cDNA or gDNA derived from T cells, B-cell-depleted T cells, or PBMCs. The dataset comprised deeply sampled blood TCRbeta repertoires from subjects exposed to, actively infected with, or recovered from COVID-19. A freely available public database, intended as a resource for researchers studying the immune response to SARS-CoV-2, is where the repertoires were released. The samples were drawn from two sources: the first 160 participants of the ongoing ImmuneRACE study, and 1,000 to 1,500 subjects contributed by 6 global collaborators. The sample metadata nearly always contained a de-identified subject ID, COVID-19 status, age in years and sex. HLA class I and class II types, where available, came from metadata supplied by the sample provider rather than from assay-based typing.

In Seattle, one collaborating source enrolled patients while the infection was active and tracked those patients longitudinally over the course of disease. The collaborating institutions used their own protocols to collect whole blood in K2EDTA tubes. Collaborator samples were shipped for TCRbeta analysis as frozen whole blood, isolated PBMCs, or DNA extracted from either sample type. Overall study results and their limits: The quantity of clinical and demographic metadata differed by source and by participant and was supplied without curation.

The immunoSEQ Assay, a bias-controlled multiplex PCR, was used to amplify TCRbeta CDR3 regions from genomic DNA. The original methods were these. The number of nucleated cells in each sample was estimated from the amplification of reference gene primers within the assay. To quantify the absolute abundance of each unique TCRbeta CDR3 rearrangement, sequence reads were collapsed and filtered. For each sample, productive Simpson clonality was calculated as the square root of Simpson's diversity index across productive rearrangements. This immuneACCESS table, as held by TCRdb, lists in-frame sequences with V and J called but not all clones. Of the missing ones, under half trace to an unresolved V gene in checked studies; the others have no known cause. The V and J calls and clone size were taken over from that table, and D and trimming were inferred from the DNA. Within this sample are a few hundred thousand clones, with about 90% of them counted one time only. Approximately 2.6% of the sample belongs to the ten largest clones.

The sequence derives from a person between 18 and 35 years old with COVID-19, enrolled during active disease. Sequencing was performed on peripheral blood. Recombination joined TRBV21-1 with TRBJ2-1; the table names TRBD1, a call not compared with the DNA. TRBV21-1 is a documented pseudogene. The CDR3 reads as follows: CASSDRDRGYNEQFF. The sequenced DNA: TGTGCCAGCAGCGACCGGGACAGGGGGTACAATGAGCAGTTCTTC.